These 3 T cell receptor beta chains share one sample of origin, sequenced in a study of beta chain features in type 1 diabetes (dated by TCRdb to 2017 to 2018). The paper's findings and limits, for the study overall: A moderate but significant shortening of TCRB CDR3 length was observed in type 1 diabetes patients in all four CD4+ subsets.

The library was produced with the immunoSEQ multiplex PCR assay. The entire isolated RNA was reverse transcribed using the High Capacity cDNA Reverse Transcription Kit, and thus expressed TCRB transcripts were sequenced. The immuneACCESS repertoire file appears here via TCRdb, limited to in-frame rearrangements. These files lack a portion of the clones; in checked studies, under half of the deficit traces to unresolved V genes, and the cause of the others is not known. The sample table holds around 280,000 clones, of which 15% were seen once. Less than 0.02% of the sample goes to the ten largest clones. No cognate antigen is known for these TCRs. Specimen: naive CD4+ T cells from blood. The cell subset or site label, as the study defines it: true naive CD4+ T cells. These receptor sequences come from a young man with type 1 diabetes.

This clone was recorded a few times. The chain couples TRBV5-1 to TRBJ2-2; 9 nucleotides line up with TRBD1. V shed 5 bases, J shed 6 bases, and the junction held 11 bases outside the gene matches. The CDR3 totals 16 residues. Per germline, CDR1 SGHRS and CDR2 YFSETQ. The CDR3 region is CASREGGTGSAGELFF. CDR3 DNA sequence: TGCGCCAGCAGGGAAGGCGGGACAGGGTCGGCCGGGGAGCTGTTTTTT. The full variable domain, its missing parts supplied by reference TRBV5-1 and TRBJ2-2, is KAGVTQTPRYLIKTRGQQVTLSCSPISGHRSVSWYQQTPGQGLQFLFEYFSETQRNKGNFPGRFSGRQFSNSRSEMNVSTLELGDSALYLCASREGGTGSAGELFFGEGSRLTVL.

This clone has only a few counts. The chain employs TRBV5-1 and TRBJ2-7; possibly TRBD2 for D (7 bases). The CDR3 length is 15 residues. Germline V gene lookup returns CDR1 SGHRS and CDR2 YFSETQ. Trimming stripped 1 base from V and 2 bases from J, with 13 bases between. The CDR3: CASSLFTGGAYEQYF. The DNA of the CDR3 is TGCGCCAGCAGCTTGTTCACGGGGGGCGCCTACGAGCAGTACTTC.

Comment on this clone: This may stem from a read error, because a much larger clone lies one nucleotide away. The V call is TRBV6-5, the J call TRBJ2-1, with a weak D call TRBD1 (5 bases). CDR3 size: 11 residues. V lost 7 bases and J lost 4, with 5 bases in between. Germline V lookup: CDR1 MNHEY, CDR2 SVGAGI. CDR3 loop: CASKGYNEQFF. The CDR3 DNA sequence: TGTGCCAGCAAGGGGTACAATGAGCAGTTCTTC.